Listed below are T cell receptor beta chains from one sample, sequenced in a study of blood T cell repertoires in COVID-19. Only in-frame clones appear in the TCRdb table, and some are missing; sequencing was by immunoSEQ multiplex PCR. Here the sample spans 200,000 to 250,000 clones, about nine tenths being singletons. The sample comprised PBMCs or T cells enriched from blood (not recorded which). The receptors were gathered from a woman between 45 and 65 years old in a cohort exposed to, infected with or recovered from COVID-19 (not recorded which). Both conserved end residues are trimmed from each CDR3. Each record gives: V gene, CDR3 protein.

TRBV7-2,ASSPQTALTNYGYT
TRBV5-6,ASSYNWEAF
TRBV28,ASTLDRDYGYT
TRBV27,ASSLSGLRGEQF
TRBV23-1,ASSQSDAPGDQETQY
TRBV6-4,ASSAGAGADTQY
TRBV6-2/TRBV6-3,ASSSVRWTGPNTEAF
TRBV5-4,ASSPPGSGANVLT
TRBV2,ASRGTGGKQPQH
TRBV5-4,ASSLVGGNSPLH
TRBV5-1,ASSSDTRTQY
TRBV4-3,ASSLQGGGETQY
TRBV18,ASSPGEGKQF
TRBV15,ATSSPGSDRNYGYT
TRBV7-9,ASSPTGDSGNTIY
TRBV25-1,ASSVTATEAF
TRBV3-1/TRBV3-2,ASSQVLLGSTGELF
TRBV3-1/TRBV3-2,ASSQGQGWY
TRBV7-2,ASSAGQAHTEAF
TRBV19,ASKPGTQETQY
TRBV10-3,AIGGGDIRQPQH
TRBV6-2/TRBV6-3,ASSPLWAGKETQY
TRBV3-1/TRBV3-2,ASSLWTGIEQY
TRBV11-2,ASSPIWAYEQY
TRBV24-1,ATSDPGGGKETQY
TRBV5-4,ASRTDRGSYGYT
TRBV19,ASRPPSEGNEQF
TRBV12-3/TRBV12-4,ASSLLRNTEAF
TRBV25-1,ASSEPLSSEKLF